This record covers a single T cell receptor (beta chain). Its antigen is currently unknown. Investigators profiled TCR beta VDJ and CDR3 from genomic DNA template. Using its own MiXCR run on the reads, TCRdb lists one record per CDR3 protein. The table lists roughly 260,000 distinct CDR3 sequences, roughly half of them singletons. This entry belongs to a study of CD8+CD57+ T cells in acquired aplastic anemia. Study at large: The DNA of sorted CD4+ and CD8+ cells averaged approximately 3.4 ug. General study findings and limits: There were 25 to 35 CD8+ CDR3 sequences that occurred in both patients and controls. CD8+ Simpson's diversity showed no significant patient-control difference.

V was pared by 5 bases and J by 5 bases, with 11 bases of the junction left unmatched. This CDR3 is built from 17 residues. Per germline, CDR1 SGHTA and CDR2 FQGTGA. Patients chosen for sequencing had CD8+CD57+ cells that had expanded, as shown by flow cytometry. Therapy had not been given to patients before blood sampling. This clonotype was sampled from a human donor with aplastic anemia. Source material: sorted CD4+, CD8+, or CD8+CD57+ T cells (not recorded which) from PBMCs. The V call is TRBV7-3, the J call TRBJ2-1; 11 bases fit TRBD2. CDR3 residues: CASSPTIAGGSHNEQFF. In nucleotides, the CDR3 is TGTGCCAGCAGCCCGACTATAGCGGGGGGGTCCCACAATGAGCAGTTCTTC.